The clone carrying this TCR beta chain was detected ten times or more. Its antigen is unidentified. The sample originates from a study of CD8+CD57+ T cells in acquired aplastic anemia. Study context: The sorted CD4+ and CD8+ cells yielded an average about 3.5 ug of DNA.

CDR3 length: 16 amino acids. V lost 5 bases and J lost 0, with 14 bases in between. The use of genomic DNA as template underpinned the TCR beta VDJ and CDR3 profiling. TCRdb reanalysed the reads using MiXCR and keeps one entry per CDR3 protein. The table records about 270,000 distinct CDR3 sequences, 50% to 70% of them present only once. The study's findings and limits: A set of approximately 30 CD8+ CDR3 sequences was shared between patients and controls, and these sequences appeared highly expressed in patients. CD8+ Simpson's diversity showed no significant patient-control difference.

This sequence originates from a human donor with severe aplastic anemia or a healthy control (not recorded which). This chain uses TRBV12-3 or TRBV12-4 with TRBJ2-1; possible D gene TRBD2, 6 bases. What was sequenced was sorted CD4+, CD8+, or CD8+CD57+ T cells (not recorded which) from PBMCs. CDR3 sequence: CASSPRLGSSYNEQFF. The CDR3 coding sequence is TGTGCCAGCAGTCCCCGACTAGGGAGCTCCTACAATGAGCAGTTCTTC.